The 11 T cell receptor beta chains in this list originate from one sample, sequenced in a study of cytomegalovirus exposure and HLA in healthy donors. PCR primers comprised 60 Vbeta and 13 Jbeta primers. Method: immunoSEQ multiplex PCR; TCRdb's copy keeps in-frame clones and lacks some. This sample has approximately 120,000 clones, with 80% found just once. The sample taken for sequencing was PBMCs. The receptors stem from a female donor in good health and CMV-seronegative.

The chain joins TRBV27 to TRBJ2-5; unclear D gene. The J call may be wrong; the DNA end is better matched by TRBJ2-7. This CDR3 has 14 amino acids. Germline CDR1 reads MNHEY; CDR2 reads SMNVEV (reference sequence). In DNA, the CDR3 is TGTGCCAGCAGTTTATCGTGGGCAGACTACGAGCAGTACTTC. Its protein product is CASSLSWADYEQYF.

This clone has a single count. The chain couples TRBV10-3 to TRBJ1-1; D might be TRBD1 (5 bases). Between the trimmed V and J ends, which lost 6 bases and 4 bases, there was a span of 12 bases. The CDR3 runs to 13 residues. Looked up from germline, CDR1 is ENHRY and CDR2 is SYGVKD. Here the CDR3 DNA reads TGTGCCATCAGCCCTCCGGGGGGCACTGAAGCTTTCTTT. Translation gives CAISPPGGTEAFF.

The V and J genes are TRBV29-1 and TRBJ1-1, with TRBD1 as a possible D gene (6 bases). V lost 6 bases and J 1 base, leaving 15 bases between the germline ends. CDR1 SQVTM and CDR2 ANQGSEA come from the germline V gene. CDR3 length: 14 amino acids. CDR3 nucleotides: TGCAGCGTCGATCCCGGGACATCGAACACTGAAGCTTTCTTT. Its translation is CSVDPGTSNTEAFF.

The chain combines TRBV11-2 with TRBJ2-7, with D unresolved. Trimming left V 3 bases short and J 2 bases short, with 8 bases between. CDR1 is SGHAT and CDR2 is FQNNGV in the germline V gene. The CDR3 has 13 residues. The DNA of the CDR3 is TGTGCCAGCAGCTTCCATAGAACCTACGAGCAGTACTTC. Translated: CASSFHRTYEQYF.

The V call is TRBV9, the J call TRBJ2-1, with D possibly TRBD1 on 5 matching bases. The CDR3 loop spans 15 amino acids. Trimming pared 4 bases from V and 2 bases from J, leaving 13 bases between. CDR1 and CDR2 (germline): SGDLS, YYNGEE. CDR3 coding DNA: TGTGCCAGCAGCCCAGACAGAGCACCCTACAATGAGCAGTTCTTC. Translated: CASSPDRAPYNEQFF.

In its sample, this clone was seen a few times. The V gene is TRBV5-4, the J gene TRBJ2-5; TRBD1 might be the D (5 bases). CDR3 length equals 16 residues. Germline CDR1 and CDR2: SGHNT and YYREEE (reference sequence). V dropped 4 bases and J dropped 0 bases, with 16 bases sitting between them. Written as DNA, the CDR3 is TGTGCCAGCAGCCTCCAGTTAACAGGATACCAAGAGACCCAGTACTTC. Protein sequence: CASSLQLTGYQETQYF.

The chain employs TRBV4-2 and TRBJ1-4, with unresolved D. The V end was cut by 0 bases, the J end by 0 bases, with 8 bases between. The CDR3 extends over 16 amino acids. In germline, CDR1 is LGHNA, CDR2 YNFKEQ. CDR3 residues: CASSQDEAATNEKLFF. The CDR3 nucleotides are TGTGCCAGCAGCCAAGATGAGGCAGCAACTAATGAAAAACTGTTTTTT.

J is TRBJ2-1 and V is TRBV18, with 9 bases that match TRBD2. The CDR3 totals 15 residues. J gave up 5 bases and V 3 bases, and 5 bases lay outside the gene matches. Germline V gene data show CDR1 as KGHSH and CDR2 as LQKENI. The CDR3 bases are TGTGCCAGCTCACCCAATAGCGGGAGTGACAATGAGCAGTTCTTC. Encoded protein: CASSPNSGSDNEQFF. The variable domain in full, with the rest retrieved from reference TRBV18 and TRBJ2-1, is NAGVMQNPRHLVRRRGQEARLRCSPMKGHSHVYWYRQLPEEGLKFMVYLQKENIIDESGMPKERFSAEFPKEGPSILRIQQVVRGDSAAYFCASSPNSGSDNEQFFGPGTRLTVL.

The rearrangement joins TRBV18 to TRBJ2-3; possibly TRBD2 for D (5 bases). The CDR3 spans 16 residues. The ends were cut back, 4 bases at V and 6 bases at J, with 20 bases in the middle. The germline gives CDR1 KGHSH, CDR2 LQKENI. The CDR3 spells CASSRNAGSLADTQYF. The CDR3 DNA reads TGTGCCAGCTCACGGAACGCGGGTAGTTTAGCGGATACGCAGTATTTT.

The table lists this clone with a few counts. This chain joins TRBV5-4 and TRBJ2-1, with a weak D call TRBD2 (6 bases). This CDR3 is 13 amino acids long. The V end lost 4 bases, the J end lost 6 bases, and 11 bases lay between the germline ends. From germline, CDR1 is SGHNT and CDR2 YYREEE (reference sequence). CDR3 nucleotide sequence: TGTGCCAGCAGCCTAGGGCGGGGCAATGAGCAGTTCTTC. As protein: CASSLGRGNEQFF.

The chain carries TRBV5-8 and TRBJ2-5; perhaps TRBD1 as D (5 bases). The CDR3 spans 15 residues. V dropped 0 bases and J dropped 2 bases, with 11 bases sitting between them. CDR1 SGHTS and CDR2 YDEGEE come from the germline V gene. Here the CDR3 DNA reads TGTGCCAGCAGCTTGGGGCTGGGGCAACAAGAGACCCAGTACTTC. This encodes CASSLGLGQQETQYF.